One sample yielded the 25 T cell receptor beta chains listed below, sequenced in a study of blood T cells in healthy people across ages (dated by TCRdb to the mid-2010s). Libraries came from 5' RACE. These reads were obtained on an Illumina HiSeq 2500. A second PCR of roughly 7 to 12 cycles was performed with a sample-barcoded 5' primer and a J-beta primer mix. The public reads were quality trimmed at Q25 with fastp and then assembled into clones with MiXCR by TCRdb, keeping productive beta chains. Rows merge per CDR3 protein into single entries with the most common DNA and genes. The sample yields approximately 800,000 distinct CDR3 sequences; approximately 25% were counted once. Approximately 3.7% of the sample is held by the ten biggest clonotypes. This sample also appeared in a second study, on T cells of mothers and their children.

Sequences were obtained from blood. These receptors came from a boy younger than 18 in good health.

This clonotype was recorded at least ten times. The V and J genes are TRBV11-3 and TRBJ2-3; the D gene could be TRBD1 or TRBD2 (5 bases each). The CDR3 loop spans 17 amino acids. The germline gives CDR1 SGHNT, CDR2 YENEEA. The germline V and J ends were trimmed by 5 bases and 6 bases, with 24 bases remaining between them. DNA for the CDR3: TGTGCCAGCAGCGCGCGAGGGACCGACACAATCGCGGATACGCAGTATTTT. Translating gives CASSARGTDTIADTQYF.

V gene TRBV15 combines with J gene TRBJ1-1, with a weak D call TRBD1 (5 bases). This CDR3 is 15 amino acids long. The V end lost 6 bases, the J end lost 4 bases, and 18 bases lay between the germline ends. Germline CDR1 LNHNV, CDR2 YYDKDF (reference sequence). CDR3 loop: CATSRPSGGPTEAFF. In DNA form, the CDR3 reads TGTGCCACCAGTCGACCTAGCGGGGGACCCACTGAAGCTTTCTTT.

This clonotype was observed a few times. This rearrangement joins TRBV12-3 or TRBV12-4 to TRBJ2-1, with D possibly called TRBD1 or TRBD2 (5 bases each). The CDR3 sequence is 14 residues long. V was cut by 2 bases and J by 7 bases, with 12 bases left in between. The CDR3 DNA sequence: TGTGCCAGCAGTTTATTGTCCAGGGAGAATGAGCAGTTCTTC. Translated, it gives CASSLLSRENEQFF.

The genes are TRBV14 and TRBJ2-6; D not resolved. The V gene's germline CDR1 is SGHDN and CDR2 FVKESK. The V gene lost 0 bases and the J gene lost 0 bases, with 9 bases spanning the gap. This CDR3 has 17 amino acids. The CDR3 sequence: CASSQDRPTSGANVLTF. CDR3 nucleotides: TGTGCCAGCAGCCAAGATCGCCCTACCTCTGGGGCCAACGTCCTGACTTTC. The whole variable domain, remainder taken from reference TRBV14 and TRBJ2-6, is EAGVTQFPSHSVIEKGQTVTLRCDPISGHDNLYWYRRVMGKEIKFLLHFVKESKQDESGMPNNRFLAERTGGTYSTLKVQPAELEDSGVYFCASSQDRPTSGANVLTFGAGSRLTVL.

The gene calls are TRBV4-3 and TRBJ2-3; D not resolved. The CDR3 consists of 15 residues. Per the germline V gene, CDR1 is LGHNA and CDR2 is YSLEER. Trimming took 1 base from V and 7 from J, leaving 15 bases between them. CDR3 DNA: TGCGCCAGCAGCCAAGTAAGCCGCGGATTCAATACGCAGTATTTT. Residues: CASSQVSRGFNTQYF.

CDR3 sequence: CASSTTGTSGLGRNEQFF. CDR3 in DNA: TGTGCCAGCAGCACCACCGGGACTAGCGGACTCGGTAGGAATGAGCAGTTCTTC. The gene calls are TRBV9 and TRBJ2-5; 11 positions agree with TRBD2. The end of the DNA fits TRBJ2-1 better, so the J call may be wrong. The CDR3 contains 18 residues. Germline V CDR1 and CDR2: SGDLS, YYNGEE.

This clonotype has more than one count but fewer than ten. The rearrangement links TRBV5-1 to TRBJ2-1; 7 bases align to TRBD1. Germline loops: CDR1 SGHRS, CDR2 YFSETQ. This CDR3 is built from 13 residues. The junction had 5 bases not matched to a gene; V was cut back by 3 bases and J by 8 bases. The CDR3 DNA reads TGCGCCAGCAGCTCAAACCAGGGGGATGAGCAGTTCTTC. This translates into CASSSNQGDEQFF.

With respect to this clonotype: At one boundary the junction diverges from the germline segment, which might be a read error. V gene TRBV7-9 combines with J gene TRBJ1-2; 7 positions agree with TRBD1. The CDR3 sequence is 14 residues long. From germline, CDR1 is SEHNR and CDR2 FQNEAQ (reference sequence). The CDR3 region has the DNA TGTGCCAGCAGCCCTGGGACAGAGATTCATGGCTATACCTTC. As protein: CASSPGTEIHGYTF. Full variable domain (rest looked up from reference TRBV7-9 and TRBJ1-2): DTGVSQNPRHKITKRGQNVTFRCDPISEHNRLYWYRQTLGQGPEFLTYFQNEAQLEKSRLLSDRFSAERPKGSFSTLEIQRTEQGDSAMYLCASSPGTEIHGYTFGSGTRLTVV.

This clonotype was seen a handful of times. The chain carries TRBV11-1 and TRBJ2-1; TRBD1 might be the D (6 bases). Trimming removed 6 bases at V and 7 bases at J, with 16 bases between. Germline CDR1 and CDR2: SGHAT and FQDESV (reference sequence). This CDR3 has 14 amino acids. The CDR3 region has the DNA TGTGCCAGCAGTTCCAGGGGACGGCGGAATGAGCAGTTCTTC. It yields the protein CASSSRGRRNEQFF. The entire variable domain, with the rest obtained from reference TRBV11-1 and TRBJ2-1, is as follows: EAEVAQSPRYKITEKSQAVAFWCDPISGHATLYWYRQILGQGPELLVQFQDESVVDDSQLPKDRFSAERLKGVDSTLKIQPAELGDSAMYLCASSSRGRRNEQFFGPGTRLTVL.

The V gene is TRBV10-3, the J gene TRBJ2-5; weak D call: TRBD2 (6 bases). The CDR3 has 13 amino acids. The germline V gene has CDR1 ENHRY and CDR2 SYGVKD. Trimming pared 6 bases from V and 4 bases from J, leaving 12 bases between. Here the CDR3 DNA reads TGTGCCATCAGCCCCGGGGACTCAGAGACCCAGTACTTC. Its protein is CAISPGDSETQYF.

The V and J genes are TRBV7-6 and TRBJ2-5, with 7 nucleotides matching TRBD2. The J segment lost 6 bases and the V segment lost 0 bases, leaving 7 bases of the junction unmatched. Per germline, CDR1 SGHVS and CDR2 FNYEAQ. The CDR3 contains 15 residues. The DNA for the CDR3 is TGTGCCAGCAGCTTAGCGGCGGGAGCAGAAAAGACCCAGTACTTC. Translating it yields CASSLAAGAEKTQYF.

This clonotype was found a few times. The chain combines TRBV6-2 or TRBV6-3 with TRBJ2-1, with 7 bases fitting TRBD2. V gave up 6 bases and J gave up 6 bases; unmatched junction bases: 8. The CDR3 contains 14 residues. Per the germline V gene, CDR1 is MNHEY and CDR2 is SVGEGT. The CDR3 DNA reads TGTGCCAGCAGAGGACTAGTTCGTCCCAATGAGCAGTTCTTC. Protein product: CASRGLVRPNEQFF.

The gene calls are TRBV7-3 and TRBJ2-1; 9 nucleotides agree with TRBD2. The V segment lost 4 bases and the J segment 3 bases; nucleotides outside the gene matches: 4. The V gene's germline CDR1 is SGHTA and CDR2 FQGTGA. The CDR3 length is 15 residues. In nucleotides, the CDR3 is TGTGCCAGCAGCTCAGGGACTAGCTTCTACAATGAGCAGTTCTTC. Its translation: CASSSGTSFYNEQFF.

Remarks on this clonotype: Since the CDR3 does not end with the conserved phenylalanine or tryptophan, this likely comes from a read error. The chain is built from TRBV13 and TRBJ2-4; D gene unclear. Between the trimmed V and J ends, which lost 1 base and 0 bases, there was a span of 4 bases. This CDR3 contains 14 residues. In germline, CDR1 is PRHDT, CDR2 FYEKMQ (reference sequence). The CDR3 DNA is TGTGCCAGCAGCTTAGTCATAGCCAAAAACATTCAGTACTTG. Its translation is CASSLVIAKNIQYL.

This clonotype has at least ten counts. An end of the junction does not agree with germline; a read error may underlie this. The chain combines TRBV15 with TRBJ2-5, with D possibly called TRBD1 or TRBD2 (5 bases each). The CDR3 has 12 residues. Germline-derived CDR1 and CDR2 are LNHNV and YYDKDF (reference sequence). The CDR3 sequence: CATSREGDLCDF. The CDR3 DNA sequence: TGTGCCACCAGCAGAGAGGGGGACCTTTGTGACTTC.

This clonotype was observed a handful of times. The chain employs TRBV12-3 or TRBV12-4 and TRBJ2-7; 7 bases are shared with TRBD1. J was trimmed by 2 bases and V by 6 bases; bases with no gene match: 7. This CDR3 region has 14 residues. DNA of the CDR3: TGTGCCAGCAGACCCAGACAGGGCGCCTACGAGCAGTACTTC. Translated, it gives CASRPRQGAYEQYF.

This clonotype showed up just a few times. CDR3 sequence: CASRHSGSYNEQFF. The CDR3 DNA sequence: TGTGCCAGCAGGCATAGCGGGAGTTACAATGAGCAGTTCTTC. The chain combines TRBV11-2 with TRBJ2-5; 9 nucleotides line up with TRBD2. The J call is uncertain, as TRBJ2-1 better fits the DNA end. CDR1 and CDR2 (germline): SGHAT, FQNNGV. The CDR3 spans 14 residues.

This clonotype has a count of ten or more. The V and J genes are TRBV28 and TRBJ2-7; 10 bases match TRBD2. The CDR3 has 14 residues. Germline V CDR1 and CDR2: MDHEN, SYDVKM. Trimming at V came to 6 bases and at J to 2 bases, leaving 4 bases not matched to a gene. CDR3 sequence (DNA): TGTGCCAGCAGCCTCCTAGCGGGGGCCTACGAGCAGTACTTC. Amino acids: CASSLLAGAYEQYF. The full variable domain, in which reference TRBV28 and TRBJ2-7 provide the parts outside the CDR3, is DVKVTQSSRYLVKRTGEKVFLECVQDMDHENMFWYRQDPGLGLRLIYFSYDVKMKEKGDIPEGYSVSREKKERFSLILESASTNQTSMYLCASSLLAGAYEQYFGPGTRLTVT.

This clonotype was seen a few times. The chain recombines TRBV12-3 or TRBV12-4 with TRBJ2-3; 7 nucleotides match TRBD2. This CDR3 has 15 residues. V trimming: 3 bases; J trimming: 2 bases; junction bases outside the gene matches: 5. This chain's CDR3 is CASSFSGTNTDTQYF. The CDR3 DNA reads as TGTGCCAGCAGTTTTTCCGGGACTAACACAGATACGCAGTATTTT.

This clonotype has just a few counts. The CDR3 spells CARGWGLDRGKNIQYF. CDR3 nucleotide sequence: TGTGCCAGAGGGTGGGGACTCGATCGGGGCAAAAACATTCAGTACTTC. This chain connects TRBV21-1 to TRBJ2-4; TRBD2, the D gene given by the table, was not confirmed from the DNA. TRBV21-1 is designated a pseudogene. The CDR3 has 16 amino acids.

This chain joins TRBV9 and TRBJ2-5; maybe TRBD1 (5 bases). The assigned J gene may be wrong: the sequence end matches TRBJ2-7 better. The CDR3 covers 14 residues. Looked up from germline, CDR1 is SGDLS and CDR2 is YYNGEE. The CDR3 bases are TGTGCCAGCAGCCCCCAGGGATACGGCTACGAGCAGTACTTC. This codes for CASSPQGYGYEQYF.

This clonotype has just a few counts. The J gene is TRBJ1-2, the V gene TRBV29-1, with TRBD1 matching 7 bases. Trimming took 6 bases from V and 4 from J; bases not matched to a gene: 17. The germline V gene has CDR1 SQVTM and CDR2 ANQGSEA. This CDR3 spans 16 amino acids. The CDR3 here is CSVEGLRQGEGYGYTF. For the CDR3, the DNA is TGCAGCGTGGAGGGTCTCCGACAGGGTGAGGGCTATGGCTACACCTTC.

This clonotype was detected many times. This chain uses TRBV7-9 with TRBJ2-5, with D possibly being TRBD1 or TRBD2 (5 bases each). Germline V lookup: CDR1 SEHNR, CDR2 FQNEAQ (reference sequence). Trimming removed 5 bases at V and 5 bases at J, with 12 bases between. CDR3 length: 13 residues. For the CDR3, the DNA is TGTGCCAGCAGCCAACTAGGGACGGAGACCCAGTACTTC. Its protein product is CASSQLGTETQYF.

As regards this clonotype: The germline gene is not matched at one end of the junction; a read error may be the cause. J is TRBJ2-5 and V is TRBV11-2; 7 bases fit TRBD1. The CDR3 length is 15 residues. CDR1 and CDR2 from the germline V gene are SGHAT and FQNNGV. CDR3 region: CASSIYRQGHNERFF. The CDR3, as DNA: TGTGCCAGCAGCATCTACCGACAGGGCCACAATGAGCGGTTCTTC.

This clonotype was seen only a few times. The chain recombines TRBV5-6 with TRBJ1-1; D uncertain. Trimming shortened V by 6 bases and J by 2 bases, and 14 bases separated the two germline ends. The CDR3 is 14 residues long. Germline loops: CDR1 SGHDT, CDR2 YYEEEE. The CDR3 DNA sequence: TGTGCCAGCACCAAGGGCGGGGTTAACACTGAAGCTTTCTTT. It encodes CASTKGGVNTEAFF.